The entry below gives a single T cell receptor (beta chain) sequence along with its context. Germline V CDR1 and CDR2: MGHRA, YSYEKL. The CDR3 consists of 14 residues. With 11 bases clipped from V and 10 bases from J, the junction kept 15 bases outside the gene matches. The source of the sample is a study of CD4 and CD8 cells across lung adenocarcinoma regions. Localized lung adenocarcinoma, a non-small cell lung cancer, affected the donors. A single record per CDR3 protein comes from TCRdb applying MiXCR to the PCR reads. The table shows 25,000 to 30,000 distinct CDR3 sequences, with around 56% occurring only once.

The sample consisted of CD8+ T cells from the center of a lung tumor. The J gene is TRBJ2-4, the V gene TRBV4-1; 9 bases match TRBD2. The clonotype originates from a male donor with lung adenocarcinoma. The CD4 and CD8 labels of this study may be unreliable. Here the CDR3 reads CAGSGGCGEEIQYF. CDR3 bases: TGCGCCGGGAGCGGGGGGTGTGGCGAAGAGATTCAGTACTTC.